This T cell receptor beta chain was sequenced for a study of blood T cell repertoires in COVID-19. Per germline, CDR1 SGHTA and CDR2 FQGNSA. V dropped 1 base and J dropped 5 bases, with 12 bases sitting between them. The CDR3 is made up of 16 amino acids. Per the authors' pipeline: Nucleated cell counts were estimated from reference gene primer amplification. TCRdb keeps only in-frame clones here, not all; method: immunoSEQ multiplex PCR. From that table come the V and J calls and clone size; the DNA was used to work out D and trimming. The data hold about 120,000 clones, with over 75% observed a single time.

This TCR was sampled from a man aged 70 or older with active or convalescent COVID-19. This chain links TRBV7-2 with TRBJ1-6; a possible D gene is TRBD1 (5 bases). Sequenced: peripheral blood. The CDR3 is CASSLGGGQNNSPLHF. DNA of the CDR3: TGTGCCAGCAGCTTAGGGGGCGGACAAAATAATTCACCCCTCCACTTT. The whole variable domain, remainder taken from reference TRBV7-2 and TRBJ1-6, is GAGVSQSPSNKVTEKGKDVELRCDPISGHTALYWYRQSLGQGLEFLIYFQGNSAPDKSGLPSDRFSAERTGGSVSTLTIQRTQQEDSAVYLCASSLGGGQNNSPLHFGNGTRLTVT.